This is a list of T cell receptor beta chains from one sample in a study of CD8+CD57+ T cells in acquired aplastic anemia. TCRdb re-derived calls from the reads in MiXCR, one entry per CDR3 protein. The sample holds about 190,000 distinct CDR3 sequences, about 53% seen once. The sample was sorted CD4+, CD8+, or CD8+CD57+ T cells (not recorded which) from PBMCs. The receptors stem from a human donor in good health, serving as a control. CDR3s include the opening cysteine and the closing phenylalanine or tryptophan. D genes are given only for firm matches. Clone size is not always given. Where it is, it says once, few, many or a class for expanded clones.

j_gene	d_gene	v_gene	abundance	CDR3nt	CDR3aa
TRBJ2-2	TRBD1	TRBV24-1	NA	TGTGCCACCAGTGATTCTGACAGGGCTGGCGGGGAGCTGTTTTTT	CATSDSDRAGGELFF
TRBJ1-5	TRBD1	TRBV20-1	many	TGCAGTGCTAGAGCCGGGGGACAGGGGACTCATAGCAATCAGCCCCAGCATTTT	CSARAGGQGTHSNQPQHF
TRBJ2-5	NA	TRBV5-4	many	TGTGCCAGCAGCTTGCTGGGGTACCAAGAGACCCAGTACTTC	CASSLLGYQETQYF
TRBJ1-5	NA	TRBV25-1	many	TGTGCCAGCAGTGATAACGGCAATCAGCCCCAGCATTTT	CASSDNGNQPQHF
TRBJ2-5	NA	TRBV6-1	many	TGTGCCAGCAGTCCCTCGAGGGGATTTAAGTACTTC	CASSPSRGFKYF
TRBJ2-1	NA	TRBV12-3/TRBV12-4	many	TGTGCCAGCAGTTTTAACCGGGATGAGCAGTTCTTC	CASSFNRDEQFF
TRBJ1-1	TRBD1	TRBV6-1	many	TGTGCCAGCAGTGGACAGGGCACTGAAGCTTTCTTT	CASSGQGTEAFF
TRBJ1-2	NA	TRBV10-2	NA	TGCGCCAGCAGTGAGGCAGAGACCTATGGCTACACCTTC	CASSEAETYGYTF
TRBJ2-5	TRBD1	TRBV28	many	TGTGCCAGCAGTTTTGGACAGGGGAGAGAGACCCAGTACTTC	CASSFGQGRETQYF
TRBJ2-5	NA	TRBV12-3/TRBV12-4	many	TGTGCCAGCAGTTTACCGGGGACGCAAGAGACCCAGTACTTC	CASSLPGTQETQYF
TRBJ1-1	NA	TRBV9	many	TGTGCCAGCAGCGTAGGGCCCGGCCGGGAGTCCAACACTGAAGCTTTCTTT	CASSVGPGRESNTEAFF
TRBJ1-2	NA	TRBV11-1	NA	TGTGCCAGCAGCCCCGATCGTTTATCAGAGAACTATGGCTACACCTTC	CASSPDRLSENYGYTF
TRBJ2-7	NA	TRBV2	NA	TGTGCCAGCAGTTTCCCGACCGAAGACTACGAGCAGTACTTC	CASSFPTEDYEQYF
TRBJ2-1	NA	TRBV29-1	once	TGCAGCGTTATCGGTGCTTTGGATGAGCAGTTCTTC	CSVIGALDEQFF
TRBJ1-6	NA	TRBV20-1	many	TGCAGTGCTAGCCCGACGGGGAACTATAATTCACCCCTCCACTTT	CSASPTGNYNSPLHF
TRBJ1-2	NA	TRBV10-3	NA	TGTGCCATCAGTCAACCACTAAACACTGAAGCTAACTATGGCTACACCTTC	CAISQPLNTEANYGYTF
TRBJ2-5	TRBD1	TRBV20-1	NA	TGCAGTGCAGGTGGACAGGGGGCATTCGGGGAGACCCAGTACTTC	CSAGGQGAFGETQYF
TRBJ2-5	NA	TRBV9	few	TGTGCCAGCAGCGATGGTGGGGGTTCAATCGGGACCCAGTACTTC	CASSDGGGSIGTQYF
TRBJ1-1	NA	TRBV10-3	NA	TGTGCCATCGGTGGCGGGAACACTGAAGCTTTCTTT	CAIGGGNTEAFF
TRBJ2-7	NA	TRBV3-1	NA	TGTGCCAGCAGCCAAGACGGGGACCGCCGGGGGTTAGGGCAGTACTTC	CASSQDGDRRGLGQYF
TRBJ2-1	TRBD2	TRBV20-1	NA	TGCAGTGCAAAACATAGCGGGGGGATCTACAATGAGCAGTTCTTC	CSAKHSGGIYNEQFF
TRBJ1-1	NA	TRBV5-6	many	TGTGCCAGCAGCCCGGAGATCTCGGCAGGGCGGGGGACTGAAGCTTTCTTT	CASSPEISAGRGTEAFF
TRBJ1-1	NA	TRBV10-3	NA	TGTGCCATCAGTCGGGACACTGAAGCTTTCTTT	CAISRDTEAFF
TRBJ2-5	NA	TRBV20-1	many	TGCAGTGCTCCCGGGTTGCAAGAGACCCAGTACTTC	CSAPGLQETQYF
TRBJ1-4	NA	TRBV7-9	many	TGTGCCAGCAGCTTAGCTACCGGACAGTCAACTAATGAAAAACTGTTTTTT	CASSLATGQSTNEKLFF
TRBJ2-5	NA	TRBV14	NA	TGTGCCAGCAGCCAACAGGTCCAAGGGACCCAGTACTTC	CASSQQVQGTQYF
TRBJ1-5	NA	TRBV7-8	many	TGTGCCAGCAGCTTACTCGGGAATAGCAATCAGCCCCAGCATTTT	CASSLLGNSNQPQHF
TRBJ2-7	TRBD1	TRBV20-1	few	TGCAGTGCTACTTTGACGACAGGGGACCCCTACGAGCAGTACTTC	CSATLTTGDPYEQYF
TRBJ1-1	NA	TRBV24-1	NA	TGTGCCACCAGTGCCTCAGGGGTGGGAACTGAAGCTTTCTTT	CATSASGVGTEAFF
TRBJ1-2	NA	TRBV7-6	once	TGTGCCAGCAGCTTAGAGGAGGACTATGGCTACACCTTC	CASSLEEDYGYTF
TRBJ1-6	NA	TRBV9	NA	TGTGCCAGCAGCGTAGGACAGAATAATTCACCCCTCCACTTT	CASSVGQNNSPLHF
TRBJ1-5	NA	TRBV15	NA	TGTGCCACCATGGCGCGGTATAGCAATCAGCCCCAGCATTTT	CATMARYSNQPQHF
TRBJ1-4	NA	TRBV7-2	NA	TGTGCCAGCAGCTTAGACCCCAACCTGAAATTTAATGAAAAACCGTTTTTT	CASSLDPNLKFNEKPFF